Below, one TCR beta chain is given with its context. No antigen is known for it. Per-base qualities were not stored, and no clone one base away is much larger. The sample is drawn from a study of graft-versus-host responses after intestinal transplantation (dated by TCRdb to the early 2020s). Study-wide context: The transplants that recipients got were multivisceral, liver-intestinal, or isolated intestinal. A peak of at least 4% donor T cells among recipient peripheral blood mononuclear cells was the definition used for donor T cell macrochimerism. All recipients received anti-thymocyte globulin induction followed by maintenance tacrolimus and steroids for around three years. To identify alloreactive clones, pre-transplant mixed lymphocyte reaction products were sequenced and compared with unstimulated pre-transplant donor and recipient T cells. A cohort of approximately 23 intestinal transplant recipients, including one retransplant, was enrolled, and a few patients lacking pretransplant specimens were excluded. Instead of going to the commercial service, samples from a few later patients were sequenced in-house on an Illumina MiSeq and processed with MiXCR. After intestinal transplantation, graft-versus-host and host-versus-graft alloreactive T cell clones in the graft, circulation and bone marrow were tracked using bulk TCR-beta CDR3 sequencing. Results and caveats for the whole study, not just this receptor: GvH clones were detected in recipient bone marrow, and some of these GvH clones were observed earlier in ileal mucosa or blood, consistent with an intestinal mucosal origin. The relatively low number and heterogeneity of intestinal transplant patients limited the conclusions. Early after transplant, peak levels of circulating GvH clones were found to be associated with declines in HvG clones. High GvH to HvG T cell clonal ratios were observed in the allografts of patients with donor T cell macrochimerism.

Library method: the immunoSEQ multiplex PCR assay. High-throughput TCR-beta CDR3 sequencing of genomic DNA from most patients was performed by Adaptive Biotechnologies. From the authors' description of their analysis: TCR sequencing data for around 19 patients were retrieved from Adaptive's ImmunoSEQ software; three other patients were processed with MiXCR and VDJtools. CDR3 nucleotide sequences shared between donor and recipient were removed because their origin could not be assigned. To count as alloreactive, a clone needed at least 2-fold expansion over unstimulated cells and a minimum CFSE-low frequency of 0.002% (template counts) or 0.001% (read counts). Clones detected in sequenced pre-transplant spleen, lymph node, or MLR CFSE-low populations of the donor or recipient were defined as mappable. The cumulative frequency of alloreactive clones was calculated as a percentage of all sequences, weighted by copy number. TCRdb provides this immuneACCESS table in a form limited to in-frame rearrangements. Some clones are lacking; in checked studies, under half of them reflect an unresolved V gene, and why the rest are absent is not known. V and J calls and clone size follow that table, whereas D and trimming were derived from the DNA. This sample gives about 98,000 clones in total; about 84% of them show up just once. The top ten hold over 1.1% of the sample.

Blood samples were collected up to 4 times in the first month after transplant and then at least monthly when available. The clonotype comes from a human patient who received an intestinal transplant, so some T cells may come from the graft donor. Here the sequenced sample was PBMCs, taken 255 days after intestinal transplant.

The CDR3 here reads CASSSPPYEQYF. The sequence in DNA is TGTGCCAGCAGTTCCCCCCCCTACGAGCAGTACTTC. Recombination connected TRBV28 to TRBJ2-7; too little of a D gene remains to name it. Looking up the germline V gene yields CDR1 MDHEN and CDR2 SYDVKM. Trimming takes 4 bases from V and 2 bases from J, and the germline ends sit 6 bases apart. The CDR3 goes from the cysteine to the phenylalanine over 12 residues. The DNA shown is the 36-base CDR3, in frame from base 1.